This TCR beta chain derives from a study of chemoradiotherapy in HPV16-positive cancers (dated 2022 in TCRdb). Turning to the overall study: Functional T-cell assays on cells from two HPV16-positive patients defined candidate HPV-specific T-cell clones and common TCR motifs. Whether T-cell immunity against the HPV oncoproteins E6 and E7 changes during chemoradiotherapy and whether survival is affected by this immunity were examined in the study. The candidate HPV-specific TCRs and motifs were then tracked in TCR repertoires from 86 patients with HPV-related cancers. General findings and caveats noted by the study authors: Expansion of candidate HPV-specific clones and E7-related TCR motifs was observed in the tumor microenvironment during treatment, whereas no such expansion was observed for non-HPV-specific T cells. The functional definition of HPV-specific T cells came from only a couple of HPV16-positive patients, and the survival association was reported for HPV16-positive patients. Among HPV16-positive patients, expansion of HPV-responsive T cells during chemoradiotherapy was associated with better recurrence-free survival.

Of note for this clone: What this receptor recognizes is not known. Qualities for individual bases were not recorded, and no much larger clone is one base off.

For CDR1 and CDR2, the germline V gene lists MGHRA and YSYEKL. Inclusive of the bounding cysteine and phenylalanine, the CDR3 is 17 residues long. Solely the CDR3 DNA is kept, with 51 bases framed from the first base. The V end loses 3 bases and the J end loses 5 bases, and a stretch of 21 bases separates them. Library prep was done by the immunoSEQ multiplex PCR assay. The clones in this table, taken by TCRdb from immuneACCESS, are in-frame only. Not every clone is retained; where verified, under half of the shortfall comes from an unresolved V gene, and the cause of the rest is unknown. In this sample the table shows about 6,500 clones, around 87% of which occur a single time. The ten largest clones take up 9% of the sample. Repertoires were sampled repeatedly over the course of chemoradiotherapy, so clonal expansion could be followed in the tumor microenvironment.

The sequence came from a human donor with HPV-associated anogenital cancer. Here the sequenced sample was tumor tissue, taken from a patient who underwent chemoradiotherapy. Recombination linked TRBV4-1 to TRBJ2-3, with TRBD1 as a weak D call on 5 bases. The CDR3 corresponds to CASSQAGNRFPRDTQYF. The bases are TGCGCCAGCAGCCAGGCAGGAAACAGGTTCCCCAGAGATACGCAGTATTTT.